The 4 T cell receptor beta chains in this list originate from one sample, sequenced in a study of Graves' ophthalmopathy and Graves' hyperthyroidism. Amplification from RNA transcripts yielded the TCR beta CDR3 regions. The authors performed first-round RT-PCR with HTBI primers and then a second-round multiplex PCR. Each CDR3 protein gets one entry after TCRdb re-called the multiplex PCR reads with MiXCR. The sample holds about 600,000 distinct CDR3 sequences, 35% to 45% seen once. The sample taken for sequencing was peripheral blood or thyroid tissue (not recorded which). The receptors come from an adult man with Graves' hyperthyroidism.

The rearrangement uses TRBV12-5 and TRBJ2-2; 8 nucleotides match TRBD1. Germline loops: CDR1 LGHNT, CDR2 FRNRAP. The CDR3 loop spans 18 amino acids. V gave up 0 bases and J gave up 3 bases; unmatched junction bases: 9. CDR3 bases: TGTGCTAGTGGTTTGGTACGGGGACAGGTTTGGGACACCGGGGAGCTGTTTTTT. The encoded protein is CASGLVRGQVWDTGELFF.

The V gene is TRBV5-1, the J gene TRBJ2-3; 10 positions match TRBD2. V dropped 0 bases and J dropped 3; count of bases not matched to a gene: 7. The germline V gene has CDR1 SGHRS and CDR2 YFSETQ. The CDR3 is made up of 17 amino acids. The CDR3 region is CASSLGLAGVSTDTQYF. CDR3 sequence (DNA): TGCGCCAGCAGCTTGGGCCTAGCGGGAGTTTCGACAGATACGCAGTATTTT.

This clonotype was seen only a few times. V usage is TRBV6-5 and J usage is TRBJ1-5, with TRBD1 identical over 10 bases. The germline gives CDR1 MNHEY, CDR2 SVGAGI. The CDR3 extends over 15 amino acids. V was pared by 6 bases and J by 4 bases, with 6 bases of the junction left unmatched. The DNA for the CDR3 is TGTGCCAGCAGCACGGGACAGGGGACGAATCAGCCCCAGCATTTT. It yields the protein CASSTGQGTNQPQHF.

With respect to this clonotype: The germline gene is not matched at one end of the junction; a read error may be the cause. The V gene is TRBV7-8, the J gene TRBJ2-5; 7 bases agree with TRBD1. CDR1 SGHVS and CDR2 FQNEAQ come from the germline V gene. The CDR3 totals 17 residues. The CDR3 DNA reads as TGTGCCAGCAGCTTAGGGGTCCGGGACAGCGACCAGGAGACCCAGTACTTC. Residues: CASSLGVRDSDQETQYF. Full variable domain (missing parts from reference TRBV7-8 and TRBJ2-5): GAGVSQSPRYKVAKRGQDVALRCDPISGHVSLFWYQQALGQGPEFLTYFQNEAQLDKSGLPSDRFFAERPEGSVSTLKIQRTQQEDSAVYLCASSLGVRDSDQETQYFGPGTRLLVL.